The 23 T cell receptor beta chains in this list originate from one sample, sequenced in a study of blood T cell repertoires in COVID-19. TCRdb keeps only in-frame clones here, not all; method: immunoSEQ multiplex PCR. The repertoire has about 150,000 clones, roughly 89% of them found once; the top ten carry around 8.3%. The sample taken for sequencing was peripheral blood. Receptor source: a woman aged 50 to 60 with active or convalescent COVID-19.

The rearrangement joins TRBV18 to TRBJ1-5; maybe TRBD1 (6 bases). Deletions cut 4 bases from V and 6 bases from J, with 10 bases between. The CDR3 has 13 amino acids. CDR1 and CDR2 from the germline V gene are KGHSH and LQKENI. The CDR3 DNA reads TGTGCCAGCTCACTCGAAGGGGGTCAGCCCCAGCATTTT. The encoded protein is CASSLEGGQPQHF.

V is TRBV7-2 and J is TRBJ2-7, with a possible D match to TRBD1 (6 bases). This CDR3 has 14 amino acids. The germline V gene has CDR1 SGHTA and CDR2 FQGNSA. The V end lost 1 base, the J end lost 7 bases, and 14 bases lay between the germline ends. In DNA, the CDR3 is TGTGCCAGCAGCTTAGACAGGGTGAGGGGTGAGCAGTACTTC. Translating gives CASSLDRVRGEQYF. Complete variable domain (other parts from reference TRBV7-2 and TRBJ2-7): GAGVSQSPSNKVTEKGKDVELRCDPISGHTALYWYRQSLGQGLEFLIYFQGNSAPDKSGLPSDRFSAERTGGSVSTLTIQRTQQEDSAVYLCASSLDRVRGEQYFGPGTRLTVT.

The rearrangement uses TRBV7-9 and TRBJ2-7; 12 bases agree with TRBD1. CDR1 and CDR2 (germline): SEHNR, FQNEAQ (reference sequence). J gave up 0 bases and V 3 bases, and 9 bases lay outside the gene matches. CDR3 length equals 18 residues. This chain's CDR3 is CASSLGGQGALSSYEQYF. Written as DNA, the CDR3 is TGTGCCAGCAGCTTGGGGGGACAGGGGGCCCTGAGCTCCTACGAGCAGTACTTC.

The V and J genes are TRBV9 and TRBJ2-7, with TRBD1 as a possible D gene (5 bases). Trimming took off 4 bases at V and 3 bases at J, with 11 bases between the two ends. CDR1 SGDLS and CDR2 YYNGEE come from the germline V gene. The CDR3 sequence is 13 residues long. The CDR3 region has the DNA TGTGCCAGCAGCTTCGGACAAGACTACGAGCAGTACTTC. As protein: CASSFGQDYEQYF.

The CDR3 nucleotides read TGTGCCACCAGCAGACGCCGAGACAGGGGTGCCCAGCCCCAGCATTTT. This gives the protein CATSRRRDRGAQPQHF. V gene TRBV15 combines with J gene TRBJ1-5; 8 bases are shared with TRBD1. CDR3 length: 16 amino acids. The V and J ends lost 2 bases and 7 bases, in that order; junction bases with no gene match: 10. Germline V gene lookup returns CDR1 LNHNV and CDR2 YYDKDF (reference sequence).

The gene calls are TRBV3-1 (or the pseudogene TRBV3-2) and TRBJ2-3, with 16 bases lining up with TRBD2. The germline CDR1 and CDR2 sequences are LGHDT and YNNKEL (reference sequence). Germline trimming cut 0 bases from V and 6 bases from J; bases unmatched to any gene: 9. CDR3 length equals 19 residues. DNA of the CDR3: TGTGCCAGCAGCCAAGACCCGGGACTAGCGGGAGGGCCCTGGGATACGCAGTATTTT. It is translated as CASSQDPGLAGGPWDTQYF.

The chain recombines TRBV19 with TRBJ2-7; D not certain. Between the trimmed V and J ends, which lost 5 bases and 2 bases, there was a span of 16 bases. This CDR3 is 15 amino acids long. The germline V gene encodes CDR1 LNHDA and CDR2 SQIVND (reference sequence). DNA of the CDR3: TGTGCCAGTAGTGTCGAACTACTACCCCCCTACGAGCAGTACTTC. Protein: CASSVELLPPYEQYF.

The genes are TRBV5-5 and TRBJ2-5; 10 nucleotides match TRBD2. J was trimmed by 4 bases and V by 4 bases; bases with no gene match: 10. This CDR3 has 16 residues. Germline lookup yields CDR1 SGHKS and CDR2 YYEKEE (reference sequence). The CDR3 region is CASSDLSGGSSETQYF. The CDR3 DNA is TGTGCCAGCAGCGACCTTAGCGGGGGGAGTTCAGAGACCCAGTACTTC. The whole variable domain, filled in from reference TRBV5-5 and TRBJ2-5, reads DAGVTQSPTHLIKTRGQQVTLRCSPISGHKSVSWYQQVLGQGPQFIFQYYEKEERGRGNFPDRFSARQFPNYSSELNVNALLLGDSALYLCASSDLSGGSSETQYFGPGTRLLVL.

The V and J genes are TRBV6-5 and TRBJ2-7; TRBD1 aligns across 10 bases. Trimming removed 10 bases from V and 0 bases from J; junction bases left unmatched: 3. There are 13 residues in the CDR3. The germline V gene encodes CDR1 MNHEY and CDR2 SVGAGI. CDR3 nucleotides: TGTGCCACCCGGGACAGGGGCTCCTACGAGCAGTACTTC. Translation: CATRDRGSYEQYF.

J is TRBJ2-3 and V is TRBV6-1; 7 nucleotides line up with TRBD1. The CDR3 is 17 residues long. Trimming removed 2 bases from V and 0 bases from J; junction bases left unmatched: 8. CDR1 MNHNS and CDR2 SASEGT come from the germline V gene. CDR3 in amino acids: CASSERGRVLSTDTQYF. The CDR3 DNA sequence: TGTGCCAGCAGTGAAAGGGGGCGAGTCCTGAGCACAGATACGCAGTATTTT.

J is TRBJ2-3 and V is TRBV9; 10 bases fit TRBD1. The CDR3 is 17 amino acids. The germline gives CDR1 SGDLS, CDR2 YYNGEE. The ends lost 4 bases at V and 2 bases at J; junction bases unmatched: 10. The CDR3 is CASSPTPGQGFTDTQYF. The DNA of the CDR3 is TGTGCCAGCAGCCCAACACCGGGACAGGGGTTCACAGATACGCAGTATTTT.

The chain couples TRBV13 to TRBJ1-4; D call uncertain. This CDR3 is built from 15 residues. The germline V and J ends were trimmed by 5 bases and 5 bases, with 15 bases remaining between them. Germline-derived CDR1 and CDR2 are PRHDT and FYEKMQ (reference sequence). CDR3 DNA sequence: TGTGCCAGCAGCCCCCAAACCCGGCGGAATGAAAAACTGTTTTTT. Translating gives CASSPQTRRNEKLFF.

This clone came up once. This chain links TRBV5-1 with TRBJ2-1, with TRBD2 matching 8 bases. Per germline, CDR1 SGHRS and CDR2 YFSETQ. The CDR3 length is 16 residues. V lost 4 bases to trimming and J lost 6 bases; unmatched junction nucleotides: 12. The CDR3 DNA follows: TGCGCCAGCAGCCCCATGGGAGCGGGAGCGGTCAATGAGCAGTTCTTC. Its translation is CASSPMGAGAVNEQFF.

This clone came up once. This chain connects TRBV11-3 to TRBJ2-1; TRBD2 is a possible D gene (7 bases). Trimming cost V 0 bases and J 0 bases, with 12 bases left between them. Germline V gene lookup returns CDR1 SGHNT and CDR2 YENEEA. The CDR3 is 17 amino acids. CDR3 in DNA: TGTGCCAGCAGCTTAGATTGGGGAGGGGGCTCCTACAATGAGCAGTTCTTC. This gives the protein CASSLDWGGGSYNEQFF.

The chain couples TRBV27 to TRBJ2-3; D ambiguous. Germline V lookup: CDR1 MNHEY, CDR2 SMNVEV (reference sequence). The CDR3 spans 17 residues. V was trimmed by 2 bases and J by 2 bases, leaving 17 bases between them. The CDR3 loop is CASSLGLSGLSTDTQYF. The CDR3 nucleotides are TGTGCCAGCAGTTTAGGGTTGTCAGGCCTGTCCACAGATACGCAGTATTTT.

The J gene is TRBJ2-5, the V gene TRBV3-1 (or the pseudogene TRBV3-2), with 9 bases matching TRBD2. CDR3 length: 18 residues. Germline CDR1 LGHDT, CDR2 YNNKEL (reference sequence). V was pared by 8 bases and J by 1 base, with 17 bases of the junction left unmatched. CDR3 protein: CASHAAAGGLYGQETQYF. CDR3 DNA sequence: TGTGCCAGCCACGCCGCCGCGGGAGGGCTTTATGGCCAAGAGACCCAGTACTTC.

The chain joins TRBV3-1 (or the pseudogene TRBV3-2) to TRBJ2-7; 14 bases are shared with TRBD2. CDR1 LGHDT and CDR2 YNNKEL come from the germline V gene (reference sequence). The CDR3 runs to 16 residues. V lost 5 bases, J lost 3 bases, and 6 bases stayed unmatched. The CDR3 nucleotides read TGTGCCAGCAGCGGGACTAGCGGGGGAGTGAACTACGAGCAGTACTTC. Its protein is CASSGTSGGVNYEQYF.

The table lists this clone with many counts. The V call is TRBV12-5, the J call TRBJ2-7, with TRBD1 matching 8 bases. Germline-derived CDR1 and CDR2 are LGHNT and FRNRAP. With 3 bases clipped from V and 3 bases from J, the junction kept 1 base outside the gene matches. The CDR3 is 13 residues long. In DNA, the CDR3 is TGTGCTAGTGGTTTTGACAGGGGCTACGAGCAGTACTTC. Translating it yields CASGFDRGYEQYF.

This chain joins TRBV11-2 and TRBJ2-7; weak D call: TRBD1 (5 bases). Germline CDR1 SGHAT, CDR2 FQNNGV. The V end was cut by 5 bases, the J end by 1 base, with 12 bases between. There are 14 residues in the CDR3. The CDR3 DNA follows: TGTGCCAGCAGCCCAGCAGGGTTATCCTACGAGCAGTACTTC. This translates into CASSPAGLSYEQYF.

The CDR3: CASSFDQGANTEAFF. In nucleotides, the CDR3 is TGTGCCAGCAGCTTCGACCAGGGGGCGAACACTGAAGCTTTCTTT. The chain is built from TRBV11-1 and TRBJ1-1; TRBD1 matches at 8 bases. Germline trimming cut 3 bases from V and 1 base from J; bases unmatched to any gene: 4. The CDR3 covers 15 residues. CDR1 is SGHAT, CDR2 FQDESV, per germline (reference sequence). Using reference TRBV11-1 and TRBJ1-1 for the parts outside the CDR3, the full variable domain is EAEVAQSPRYKITEKSQAVAFWCDPISGHATLYWYRQILGQGPELLVQFQDESVVDDSQLPKDRFSAERLKGVDSTLKIQPAELGDSAMYLCASSFDQGANTEAFFGQGTRLTVV.

This CDR3 reads CASSSDMNTEAFF. The CDR3 bases are TGTGCCAGCAGTTCGGACATGAACACTGAAGCTTTCTTT. The chain uses TRBV12-3 or TRBV12-4 and TRBJ1-1; D is perhaps TRBD1 (5 bases). This CDR3 contains 13 residues. Trimming stripped 4 bases from V and 0 bases from J, with 6 bases between.

This sequence joins TRBV28 and TRBJ1-1, with D possibly being TRBD1 (6 bases). CDR1 and CDR2 from the germline V gene are MDHEN and SYDVKM. The CDR3 sequence is 14 residues long. V was clipped by 3 bases and J by 1 base, with 9 bases between them. The DNA for the CDR3 is TGTGCCAGCAGTTTTCTCAGGGGGAACACTGAAGCTTTCTTT. Translation gives CASSFLRGNTEAFF.

The genes are TRBV5-4 and TRBJ1-2, with TRBD1 identical over 11 bases. The CDR3 consists of 17 residues. Trimming at V came to 3 bases and at J to 4 bases, leaving 11 bases not matched to a gene. CDR1 and CDR2 (germline): SGHNT, YYREEE (reference sequence). As DNA, the CDR3 is TGTGCCAGCAGCTCTGGGACAGGGGGGCGACCCTTCTATGGCTACACCTTC. It translates to CASSSGTGGRPFYGYTF.